One sample yielded the 5 T cell receptor beta chains listed below, sequenced in a study of blood T cell repertoires in COVID-19. The data were produced by immunoSEQ multiplex PCR, yet TCRdb's version contains in-frame clones alone and is incomplete. The table lists approximately 350,000 clones, about 89% of them singletons. The material sequenced was peripheral blood. The receptors stem from a woman in her twenties or thirties with COVID-19, enrolled during active disease.

This clone was recorded only once. The chain joins TRBV2 to TRBJ2-3; 12 bases align to TRBD2. V gave up 8 bases and J gave up 7 bases; unmatched junction bases: 13. CDR3 length equals 16 residues. Per the germline V gene, CDR1 is SNHLY and CDR2 is FYNNEI. The CDR3 coding sequence is TGTGCCAGCCGGGGAAGGCTAGCGGGGGGGCCGTATACGCAGTATTTT. Protein: CASRGRLAGGPYTQYF.

V is TRBV6-4 and J is TRBJ2-1, with a tentative D call TRBD1 (5 bases). This CDR3 contains 16 residues. The germline CDR1 and CDR2 sequences are MRHNA and SNTAGT. The ends were cut back, 0 bases at V and 7 bases at J, with 16 bases in the middle. The CDR3 loop is CASSDSQGLLSNEQFF. The CDR3, as DNA: TGTGCCAGCAGTGACTCCCAGGGTCTGTTGAGTAATGAGCAGTTCTTC.

The chain employs TRBV10-2 and TRBJ2-3, with 7 bases identical to TRBD1. The V segment lost 9 bases and the J segment 5 bases; nucleotides outside the gene matches: 8. Germline V CDR1 and CDR2: WSHSY, SAAADI. The CDR3 has 13 amino acids. CDR3 DNA sequence: TGCGCCAGACCGGGACAGTGGGTAGATACGCAGTATTTT. Encoded protein: CARPGQWVDTQYF.

The chain has TRBV11-3 and TRBJ2-1; the match to TRBD2 covers 10 bases. There are 15 residues in the CDR3. Looked up from germline, CDR1 is SGHNT and CDR2 is YENEEA. Germline trimming cut 4 bases from V and 4 bases from J; bases unmatched to any gene: 4. The chain's CDR3 is CASSSTSGAYNEQFF. The CDR3 DNA reads as TGTGCCAGCAGCTCCACTAGCGGGGCTTACAATGAGCAGTTCTTC.

The chain couples TRBV15 to TRBJ2-3, with D unresolved. Germline CDR1 is LNHNV and CDR2 is YYDKDF (reference sequence). V gave up 1 base and J gave up 3 bases, with 14 bases separating them. CDR3 length equals 16 residues. CDR3 nucleotides: TGTGCCACCAGCAGAGTTGAGGTAGCAGTGACAGATACGCAGTATTTT. As protein: CATSRVEVAVTDTQYF. Full variable domain (outside the CDR3, taken from reference TRBV15 and TRBJ2-3): DAMVIQNPRYQVTQFGKPVTLSCSQTLNHNVMYWYQQKSSQAPKLLFHYYDKDFNNEADTPDNFQSRRPNTSFCFLDIRSPGLGDTAMYLCATSRVEVAVTDTQYFGPGTRLTVL.